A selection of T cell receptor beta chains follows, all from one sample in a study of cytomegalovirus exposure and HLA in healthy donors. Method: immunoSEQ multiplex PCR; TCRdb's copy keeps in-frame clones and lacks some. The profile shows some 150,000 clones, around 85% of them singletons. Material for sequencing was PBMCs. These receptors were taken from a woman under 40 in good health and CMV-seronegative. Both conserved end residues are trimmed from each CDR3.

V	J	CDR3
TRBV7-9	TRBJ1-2	ASSLAQGGGYT
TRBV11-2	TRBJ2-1	ASSLKRTGFNEQF
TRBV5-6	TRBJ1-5	ASSPTGNQPQH
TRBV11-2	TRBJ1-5	ASSTPGSNQPQH
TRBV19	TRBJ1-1	ASSMGGVNTEAF
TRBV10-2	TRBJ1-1	ASTYTGGTEAF
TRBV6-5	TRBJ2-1	ASSYTGREQF
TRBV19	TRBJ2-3	ASSTGFLAGVTDTQY
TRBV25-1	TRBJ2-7	ASRGGSGSSYEQY
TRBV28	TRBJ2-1	ASTAGTVYNEQF
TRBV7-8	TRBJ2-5	ASSFNSVVLETQY
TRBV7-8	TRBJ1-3	ASSSPVSGNTIY
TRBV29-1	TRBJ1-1	SVVEGGYTEAF
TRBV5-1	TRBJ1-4	ASSLTSGTGNEKLF
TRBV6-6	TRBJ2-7	ASSRSPPSYEQY
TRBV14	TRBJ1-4	ASSQVPGTTNEKLF
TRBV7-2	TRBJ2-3	ASSLTRQTDTQY
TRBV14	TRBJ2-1	ASSLRQNNEQF
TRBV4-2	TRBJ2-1	ASSQAGGYNEQF
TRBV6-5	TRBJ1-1	ASSYSISVMNTEAF
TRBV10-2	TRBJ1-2	ASSESYRVYGYT
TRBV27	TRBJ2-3	ASSLKVPRADTQY
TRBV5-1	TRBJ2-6	ASSPSWGQGAGGANVLT
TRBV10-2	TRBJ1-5	ASSQSRDYNQPQH
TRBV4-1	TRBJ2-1	ASRLMTSLPGEQF
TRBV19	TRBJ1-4	ASSKQGVTNEKLF
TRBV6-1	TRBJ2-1	ASSGRDLAYNEQF
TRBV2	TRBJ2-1	ASSELATGRLGGEQF
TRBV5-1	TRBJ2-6	ASSSGLAAGGANVLT
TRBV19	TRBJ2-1	ASSALAGRNNEQF
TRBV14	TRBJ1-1	ASSLNTISGKRAF
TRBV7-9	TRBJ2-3	ASSAMTGPAVDTQY